A selection of T cell receptor beta chains follows, all from one sample in a study of cytomegalovirus exposure and HLA in healthy donors. Data came from immunoSEQ multiplex PCR; TCRdb stores just in-frame clones and leaves some out. The data show approximately 110,000 clones, under 80% seen once. The specimen sequenced was PBMCs. The source is a middle-aged woman in good health and CMV-seropositive. CDR3s include the opening cysteine and the closing phenylalanine or tryptophan. The D gene is left open where the match is weak. Only part of the rows carry a size: once, few, many, or a class if the clone is expanded.

>TRBJ2-7|TRBV6-5|few|-
CASSQDSYEQYF
TGTGCCAGCAGTCAGGACAGTTACGAGCAGTACTTC
>TRBJ1-4|TRBV7-8|-|-
CASSPVTGINEKLFF
TGTGCCAGCAGCCCCGTTACAGGGATCAATGAAAAACTGTTTTTT
>TRBJ2-1|TRBV25-1|-|TRBD1
CASTRGGKTNEQFF
TGTGCCAGCACTAGAGGGGGCAAGACGAATGAGCAGTTCTTC
>TRBJ2-7|TRBV7-9|-|-
CASSLGPGEQYF
TGTGCCAGCAGCTTGGGCCCAGGCGAGCAGTACTTC
>TRBJ1-1|TRBV7-9|-|TRBD1
CASSFPPGQGPERNTEAFF
TGTGCCAGCAGCTTCCCACCGGGACAGGGACCAGAAAGGAACACTGAAGCTTTCTTT
>TRBJ1-5|TRBV4-3|once|TRBD1
CASSHTGEGQPQHF
TGCGCCAGCAGCCATACAGGGGAAGGACAGCCCCAGCATTTT
>TRBJ1-2|TRBV12-2|-|-
CALTGQGVNYGYTF
TGTGCACTAACGGGACAGGGAGTCAACTATGGCTACACCTTC
>TRBJ2-1|TRBV11-3|-|-
CASRLARNEQFF
TGTGCCAGCAGACTAGCTCGAAATGAGCAGTTCTTC
>TRBJ1-2|TRBV5-6|-|-
CASSPEIGEAYGYTF
TGTGCCAGCAGCCCGGAGATAGGGGAGGCCTATGGCTACACCTTC
>TRBJ2-1|TRBV6-1|-|-
CASSVLGVNRGEQFF
TGTGCCAGCAGCGTTCTGGGCGTCAATCGGGGTGAGCAGTTCTTC
>TRBJ2-5|TRBV5-1|-|TRBD2
CASSPPKTSGGEETQYF
TGCGCCAGCAGCCCACCAAAGACTAGCGGGGGGGAAGAGACCCAGTACTTC
>TRBJ1-5|TRBV5-1|-|-
CASSLTGGINQPQHF
TGCGCCAGCAGCTTAACGGGGGGCATCAATCAGCCCCAGCATTTT
>TRBJ2-7|TRBV9|-|TRBD1
CASTPTQGAHEQYF
TGTGCCAGCACCCCCACACAGGGGGCCCACGAGCAGTACTTC
>TRBJ1-5|TRBV18|-|-
CASSPVEGIYQPQHF
TGTGCCAGCTCACCGGTGGAGGGGATTTATCAGCCCCAGCATTTT
>TRBJ1-1|TRBV6-6|few|-
CASSYSAENTEAFF
TGTGCCAGCAGTTACTCAGCGGAGAACACTGAAGCTTTCTTT
>TRBJ2-1|TRBV7-2|-|TRBD2
CASSQPSGGVDEQFF
TGTGCCAGCAGCCAGCCGTCCGGGGGGGTTGATGAGCAGTTCTTC
>TRBJ1-1|TRBV19|-|-
CASIAGLWNTEAFF
TGTGCCAGTATTGCGGGGCTGTGGAACACTGAAGCTTTCTTT
>TRBJ2-7|TRBV7-2|once|-
CASSEDRHYEQYF
TGTGCCAGCAGCGAGGACAGACACTACGAGCAGTACTTC
>TRBJ2-7|TRBV7-7|-|TRBD1
CASSLGTGELYEQYF
TGTGCTAGCAGCTTAGGGACAGGGGAACTCTACGAGCAGTACTTC
>TRBJ2-3|TRBV30|-|TRBD2
CAWTPGALAGAYRTDTQYF
TGTGCCTGGACCCCCGGCGCCCTAGCGGGAGCTTACCGCACAGATACGCAGTATTTT
>TRBJ1-2|TRBV6-1|-|TRBD1
CASRRAGTGDGYTF
TGTGCCAGCAGGAGAGCCGGGACAGGGGATGGCTACACCTTC
>TRBJ1-2|TRBV23-1|-|-
CASSLRTVTNYGYTF
TGCGCCAGCAGTTTGCGGACAGTTACTAACTATGGCTACACCTTC
>TRBJ2-1|TRBV6-4|-|TRBD2
CASMDRTSGPVSYNEQFF
TGTGCCAGCATGGATCGGACTAGCGGTCCCGTCTCCTACAATGAGCAGTTCTTC
>TRBJ2-7|TRBV9|-|-
CASSVGPGNSYEQYF
TGTGCCAGCAGCGTAGGCCCAGGGAACTCCTACGAGCAGTACTTC
>TRBJ2-2|TRBV4-2|-|TRBD2
CASSRTGGGAGELFF
TGTGCCAGCAGCCGGACGGGGGGAGGGGCCGGGGAGCTGTTTTTT